This T cell receptor (beta chain) was observed in a study of radiotherapy plus CTLA-4 blockade in lung cancer (dated by TCRdb to between 2018 and 2020). For the study in its entirety: Among enrolled patients, roughly 17% had an objective response and about 30% reached disease control. The research as a whole found: Increased serum interferon-beta after radiation, together with early dynamic changes in blood T cell clones, were reported to be the strongest predictors of response. After treatment with radiotherapy and ipilimumab, TCR clones that originated in tumors expanded in peripheral blood.

For this chain, trimming is 4 bases at the V end and 5 bases at the J end, and the number of junction bases without a gene match is 8. The CDR3 runs 15 residues from the cysteine to the phenylalanine. Only CDR3 DNA remains: 45 bases, in frame from the first base. CDR1 is given as SGHAT and CDR2 as FQNNGV, both from the germline V gene. Library creation used the immunoSEQ multiplex PCR assay. Sourced from immuneACCESS, this table was stored by TCRdb with only in-frame sequences that have V and J called. A share of the clones is absent; for the studies checked, an unresolved V gene accounts for under half, and the remainder has no known explanation. This sample gives roughly 59,000 clones in total; around 68% of them show up just once. In total, the top ten clones hold about 8.3% of the sample. The study evaluated CTLA-4 blockade (ipilimumab) given together with focal radiation therapy in patients who had chemo-refractory metastatic non-small-cell lung cancer.

Note on this clone: Its recognized antigen is unknown. Per-nucleotide qualities are absent, and no much larger clonotype sits a single base away.

Sequenced material: peripheral blood, taken from a patient treated with radiotherapy plus ipilimumab. This clonotype originated in a human donor with non-small cell lung cancer whose response to radiotherapy plus ipilimumab could not be evaluated. The V gene is TRBV11-2 and the J gene is TRBJ2-5, with 9 bases aligning to TRBD1. The CDR3 region has the sequence CASSSTGTGMETQYF. The sequenced DNA: TGTGCCAGCAGCTCGACCGGGACAGGGATGGAGACCCAGTACTTC.